The 25 T cell receptor beta chains reported below all come from one sample, sequenced in a study of blood T cell repertoires in COVID-19. Generated by immunoSEQ multiplex PCR, the TCRdb table keeps only in-frame clones and is missing some. There are around 140,000 clones in the sample; over 60% occur only once, and 1.9% lies in the top ten. The sequenced sample was peripheral blood. The receptors come from a woman in her 70s with acute or convalescent COVID-19.

This clone was seen a few times. The chain couples TRBV28 to TRBJ1-2, with D possibly matching TRBD1 (5 bases). Per germline, CDR1 MDHEN and CDR2 SYDVKM. The CDR3 covers 13 residues. V was pared by 5 bases and J by 7 bases, with 14 bases between. CDR3 coding DNA: TGTGCCAGCAGTACCCCGGGGGGAGCTGGCTACACCTTC. Encoded protein: CASSTPGGAGYTF.

In DNA form, the CDR3 reads TGTGCCAGCAGCGTAACTAGCGGGTATACAGATACGCAGTATTTT. It yields the protein CASSVTSGYTDTQYF. The chain has TRBV9 and TRBJ2-3, with TRBD2 matching 9 bases. Germline CDR1 is SGDLS and CDR2 is YYNGEE. Losses at the gene ends were 1 base for V and 3 bases for J; bases not matched to a gene: 3. This CDR3 is built from 15 residues.

This chain connects TRBV3-1 (or the pseudogene TRBV3-2) to TRBJ1-3; 8 nucleotides agree with TRBD1. The CDR3 sequence is 17 residues long. Germline V gene lookup returns CDR1 LGHDT and CDR2 YNNKEL (reference sequence). Trimming took 1 base from V and 0 from J; bases not matched to a gene: 5. CDR3 coding DNA: TGTGCCAGCAGCCAAGTCAGGGACAGGTTCTCTGGAAACACCATATATTTT. Translating gives CASSQVRDRFSGNTIYF.

The chain uses TRBV7-2 and TRBJ1-1, with 12 bases that match TRBD1. The V segment lost 4 bases and the J segment 0 bases; nucleotides outside the gene matches: 9. The germline gives CDR1 SGHTA, CDR2 FQGNSA. This CDR3 contains 18 residues. CDR3 amino acids: CASSYRPGDRGLNTEAFF. The CDR3 coding sequence is TGTGCCAGCAGCTACCGTCCTGGGGACAGGGGGCTGAACACTGAAGCTTTCTTT.

The chain carries TRBV7-3 and TRBJ1-2; D is undetermined. The CDR3 is 15 residues long. CDR1 and CDR2 (germline): SGHTA, FQGTGA. Deletions cut 2 bases from V and 5 bases from J, with 15 bases between. The CDR3 DNA sequence: TGTGCCAGCAGCTTATCCGGGGAGACTCCATATGGCTACACCTTC. It yields the protein CASSLSGETPYGYTF.

This chain links TRBV10-1 with TRBJ2-1, with 11 bases aligning to TRBD2. The CDR3 runs 15 residues. Germline V lookup: CDR1 WNHNN, CDR2 SYGVQD (reference sequence). Trimming took 5 bases from V and 5 from J; bases not matched to a gene: 5. The CDR3 coding sequence is TGCGCCAGCAGTCTTAGCGGGAGGGCCAACAATGAGCAGTTCTTC. Its translation is CASSLSGRANNEQFF.

CDR3 DNA sequence: TGTGCCAGCAGCTTTGGACTAGCGGGACTGAACACCGGGGAGCTGTTTTTT. This codes for CASSFGLAGLNTGELFF. The rearrangement uses TRBV7-2 and TRBJ2-2; TRBD2 matches at 12 bases. Losses at the gene ends were 3 bases for V and 1 base for J; bases not matched to a gene: 3. Looked up from germline, CDR1 is SGHTA and CDR2 is FQGNSA. CDR3 length equals 17 residues.

The chain is built from TRBV6-2 or TRBV6-3 and TRBJ2-7, with 8 bases lining up with TRBD1. Germline V gives CDR1 MNHEY, CDR2 SVGEGT. The CDR3 consists of 16 residues. V gave up 0 bases and J gave up 5 bases; unmatched junction bases: 9. The CDR3 sequence is CASSYSRAGGADEQYF. The CDR3, as DNA: TGTGCCAGCAGTTACTCGCGAGCAGGGGGCGCAGACGAGCAGTACTTC.

The V call is TRBV20-1, the J call TRBJ1-5, with 9 bases aligning to TRBD1. The junction had 23 bases not matched to a gene; V was cut back by 3 bases and J by 2 bases. Per the germline V gene, CDR1 is DFQATT and CDR2 is SNEGSKA (reference sequence). This CDR3 contains 21 residues. CDR3 bases: TGCAGTGCTAGTGGAATCTTCACCCCGGGACAGGGTATAATCGGCAATCAGCCCCAGCATTTT. Translating gives CSASGIFTPGQGIIGNQPQHF.

The chain links TRBV4-2 to TRBJ1-4, with D possibly being TRBD1 (5 bases). CDR3 size: 15 residues. Trimming cost V 1 base and J 6 bases, with 12 bases left between them. CDR1 LGHNA and CDR2 YNFKEQ come from the germline V gene. The CDR3 coding sequence is TGTGCCAGCAGCCAAGTTGGGGGGTTTCATGAAAAACTGTTTTTT. Its translation: CASSQVGGFHEKLFF.

The chain uses TRBV20-1 and TRBJ1-1; D remains unclear. Per the germline V gene, CDR1 is DFQATT and CDR2 is SNEGSKA (reference sequence). CDR3 length: 15 residues. Deletions cut 3 bases from V and 1 base from J, with 15 bases between. The CDR3 sequence is CSASWRRPRNTEAFF. The DNA of the CDR3 is TGCAGTGCTAGTTGGCGGCGGCCCCGGAACACTGAAGCTTTCTTT.

This chain joins TRBV5-1 and TRBJ2-4; 10 bases match TRBD1. In germline, CDR1 is SGHRS, CDR2 YFSETQ. Trimming at V came to 3 bases and at J to 8 bases, leaving 5 bases not matched to a gene. This CDR3 spans 14 amino acids. The CDR3 DNA reads as TGCGCCAGCAGCTCCGGGACAGGGGACCACATTCAGTACTTC. Its translation is CASSSGTGDHIQYF. The variable domain in full, with the rest retrieved from reference TRBV5-1 and TRBJ2-4, is KAGVTQTPRYLIKTRGQQVTLSCSPISGHRSVSWYQQTPGQGLQFLFEYFSETQRNKGNFPGRFSGRQFSNSRSEMNVSTLELGDSALYLCASSSGTGDHIQYFGAGTRLSVL.

This clone was detected once. The chain couples TRBV6-6 to TRBJ1-5; possible D gene TRBD1, 6 bases. This CDR3 is 13 amino acids long. Per the germline V gene, CDR1 is MNHNY and CDR2 is SVGAGI (reference sequence). V lost 10 bases and J lost 4, with 14 bases in between. CDR3 coding DNA: TGTGCCACCCTCCCCAGGGGTAATCAGCCCCAGCATTTT. Amino acids: CATLPRGNQPQHF.

In nucleotides, the CDR3 is TGTGCCTCTAGTCCGGGACAGAATAACTATGGCTACACCTTC. Translating gives CASSPGQNNYGYTF. V usage is TRBV10-3 and J usage is TRBJ1-2; 7 bases line up with TRBD1. The CDR3 is 14 residues long. Trimming at V came to 11 bases and at J to 1 base, leaving 10 bases not matched to a gene. Germline loops: CDR1 ENHRY, CDR2 SYGVKD.

V usage is TRBV27 and J usage is TRBJ1-2; 9 nucleotides agree with TRBD1. This CDR3 is 14 amino acids long. Germline V gives CDR1 MNHEY, CDR2 SMNVEV (reference sequence). J lost 7 bases, V lost 2 bases, and 5 bases had no gene match. This CDR3 reads CASSLVTGGSGYTF. CDR3 coding DNA: TGTGCCAGCAGTTTAGTCACAGGGGGCAGTGGCTACACCTTC.

The chain couples TRBV27 to TRBJ2-3, with TRBD2 as a possible D gene (6 bases). Germline-derived CDR1 and CDR2 are MNHEY and SMNVEV (reference sequence). CDR3 length: 15 residues. Trimming stripped 8 bases from V and 2 bases from J, with 17 bases between. CDR3 DNA sequence: TGTGCCAGCGCGTTGGCGGGAATACACACAGATACGCAGTATTTT. Its protein is CASALAGIHTDTQYF.

The V call is TRBV19, the J call TRBJ2-3; D is unresolved. Germline V lookup: CDR1 LNHDA, CDR2 SQIVND (reference sequence). Trimming left V 5 bases short and J 10 bases short, with 25 bases between. CDR3 size: 16 residues. For the CDR3, the DNA is TGTGCCAGTAGTGACCTTGAGACTCGCACATTAAAGGCGCAGTATTTT. It specifies CASSDLETRTLKAQYF.

The J gene is TRBJ1-1, the V gene TRBV7-9, with D unresolved. The ends were cut back, 4 bases at V and 1 base at J, with 16 bases in the middle. CDR1 is SEHNR, CDR2 FQNEAQ, per germline (reference sequence). This CDR3 has 16 residues. Here the CDR3 reads CASSSEGMDGNTEAFF. CDR3 nucleotides: TGTGCCAGCAGCTCCGAGGGAATGGACGGGAACACTGAAGCTTTCTTT.

V is TRBV5-6 and J is TRBJ1-6; perhaps TRBD1 as D (6 bases). CDR1 is SGHDT, CDR2 YYEEEE, per germline. V was clipped by 3 bases and J by 14 bases, with 21 bases between them. CDR3 size: 15 residues. The CDR3, as DNA: TGTGCCAGCAGCTCAACAGGGCTAGAATATATGGCCCTCCACTTT. It encodes CASSSTGLEYMALHF. The complete variable domain, with remaining parts taken from reference TRBV5-6 and TRBJ1-6, reads DAGVTQSPTHLIKTRGQQVTLRCSPKSGHDTVSWYQQALGQGPQFIFQYYEEEERQRGNFPDRFSGHQFPNYSSELNVNALLLGDSALYLCASSSTGLEYMALHFGNGTRLTVT.

The CDR3, as DNA: TGTGCCACCAGCAGAGATTGGCTAGGTTACTATGGCTACACCTTC. Encoded protein: CATSRDWLGYYGYTF. The V and J genes are TRBV15 and TRBJ1-2; no clear D. CDR1 is LNHNV, CDR2 YYDKDF, per germline (reference sequence). This CDR3 has 15 residues. Trimming stripped 0 bases from V and 3 bases from J, with 11 bases between.

This chain connects TRBV6-5 to TRBJ1-2; 9 positions match TRBD1. CDR1 and CDR2 (germline): MNHEY, SVGAGI. Losses at the gene ends were 7 bases for V and 7 bases for J; bases not matched to a gene: 7. The CDR3 is made up of 13 amino acids. The CDR3 DNA reads as TGTGCCAGCACAAGGGGACAGGGCTCTGGCTACACCTTC. It codes for CASTRGQGSGYTF.

The V call is TRBV9, the J call TRBJ2-2; 11 bases line up with TRBD2. Looked up from germline, CDR1 is SGDLS and CDR2 is YYNGEE. After removal of 5 bases from V and 3 bases from J, the junction contained 6 bases not matched to a gene. The CDR3 loop spans 16 amino acids. DNA for the CDR3: TGTGCCAGCAGAGTGACTAGCGGGGATGACACCGGGGAGCTGTTTTTT. The encoded protein is CASRVTSGDDTGELFF.

The CDR3 sequence: CAMSTKTGGSYNEQFF. In DNA form, the CDR3 reads TGTGCCATGAGTACTAAAACAGGGGGCTCCTACAATGAGCAGTTCTTC. The chain combines TRBV10-3 with TRBJ2-1, with 8 bases aligning to TRBD1. Germline V gene sequence: CDR1 ENHRY, CDR2 SYGVKD. The CDR3 runs to 16 residues. J lost 0 bases, V lost 9 bases, and 10 bases had no gene match.

This clone has a single count. The chain combines TRBV7-2 with TRBJ2-3; TRBD1 matches 7 bases. Germline CDR1 reads SGHTA; CDR2 reads FQGNSA. The CDR3 totals 16 residues. V lost 4 bases to trimming and J lost 0 bases; unmatched junction nucleotides: 7. The CDR3 DNA reads as TGTGCCAGCAGCTCGACAGGGTTATATAGCACAGATACGCAGTATTTT. It codes for CASSSTGLYSTDTQYF.

The V call is TRBV9, the J call TRBJ2-3; 12 bases are a match to TRBD2. Trimming at V came to 0 bases and at J to 4 bases, leaving 3 bases not matched to a gene. The CDR3 length is 16 residues. Germline CDR1 SGDLS, CDR2 YYNGEE. In nucleotides, the CDR3 is TGTGCCAGCAGCGTAGCTAGCGGGGGGGCATCAGATACGCAGTATTTT. This gives the protein CASSVASGGASDTQYF.